This is a list of T cell receptor beta chains from one sample in a study of T cells after posttransplantation cyclophosphamide. Measured with immunoSEQ multiplex PCR; TCRdb has only the in-frame clones, and not every one. The data contain around 18,000 clones, more than 60% of them singletons. The source was CD8+ T cells sorted from PBMCs, collected roughly 250 weeks after a stem cell transplant with posttransplant cyclophosphamide. Receptors were obtained from a female patient in her 40s who received an allogeneic stem cell transplant from a related donor, was CMV-positive, and had no GVHD. Some T cells may arise from the graft donor. Each CDR3 is given with its conserved first and last residue.

V,J,CDR3
TRBV27,TRBJ2-5,CASSKRGSLQETQYF
TRBV6-5,TRBJ2-7,CANPEPRLPSYEQYF
TRBV4-1,TRBJ2-2,CASSQEGTESVTGELFF
TRBV13,TRBJ1-2,CASSQGRQGNYGYTF
TRBV19,TRBJ1-4,CASKNRANEKLFF
TRBV10-3,TRBJ2-5,CAISGGLAGGPDGETQYF
TRBV4-1,TRBJ1-2,CASSRRIGTVYGYTF
TRBV11-2,TRBJ2-5,CASSPPGETQYF
TRBV6-5,TRBJ2-5,CASSYAGRETQYF
TRBV9,TRBJ2-5,CASSPNPGYQETQYF
TRBV11-2,TRBJ1-1,CASSLAFTQGQNTEAFF
TRBV5-1,TRBJ1-1,CASSLVRTEAFF
TRBV7-6,TRBJ1-1,CASSLTARGTEAFF
TRBV2,TRBJ2-3,CASTEMHDRTTDTQYF
TRBV27,TRBJ2-7,CASSADIGAYEQYF
TRBV27,TRBJ2-7,CASSPYRDNYEQYF
TRBV5-1,TRBJ1-4,CASADRPPQGANEKLFF
TRBV7-3,TRBJ2-2,CASSFGLGHTGELFF
TRBV4-1,TRBJ2-5,CASSQDVGQLETQYF
TRBV7-9,TRBJ1-1,CASSAQDRGSGSEAFF
TRBV5-4,TRBJ2-7,CASSGGQGVYEQYF
TRBV9,TRBJ2-1,CASSEPLEGPGEQFF
TRBV7-3,TRBJ2-3,CASSLRGQGGTDTQYF
TRBV5-5,TRBJ1-5,CASSLVQKLSNQPQHF
TRBV6-5,TRBJ2-1,CASSQGQYNEQFF
TRBV9,TRBJ1-3,CASSETGQGNTIYF
TRBV4-1,TRBJ1-5,CASSPSGQGYSNQPQHF
TRBV27,TRBJ1-5,CASSLQYSNQPQHF
TRBV11-3,TRBJ1-1,CASSLGQGATEAFF
TRBV19,TRBJ1-2,CASSIEDRGDGYTF
TRBV4-1,TRBJ1-1,CASSHPVTANTEAFF
TRBV5-1,TRBJ1-1,CASSPTLRLGTEAFF
TRBV9,TRBJ1-2,CASSPGTDTYGYTF
TRBV5-4,TRBJ1-2,CASRIRGDRDMNGYTF
TRBV11-2,TRBJ2-7,CASSSSGGTLYEQYF
TRBV6-1,TRBJ2-5,CASSEVSYRGAQETQYF
TRBV27,TRBJ1-1,CASSLRPDTEAFF
TRBV19,TRBJ1-4,CASSIEGQALNEKLFF
TRBV7-3,TRBJ1-3,CASWDYSGNTIYF
TRBV7-9,TRBJ2-2,CASSLFGSSGELFF
TRBV2,TRBJ1-2,CASSERVEDYGYTF
TRBV27,TRBJ2-7,CASSFGASYEQYF
TRBV6-5,TRBJ2-7,CASSYGTSSYEQYF
TRBV5-5,TRBJ2-5,CASSSSTGLGQETQYF
TRBV7-9,TRBJ1-3,CAIQGRDRGPGNTIYF
TRBV5-8,TRBJ2-5,CASSLARGFETQYF
TRBV19,TRBJ2-3,CASGLPGDTQYF
TRBV4-1,TRBJ1-1,CASSQGQENTEAFF
TRBV6-5,TRBJ1-4,CASSSHFGGSEKLFF
TRBV28,TRBJ1-4,CASSFLSPTNEKLFF
TRBV19,TRBJ2-7,CASSQRQGTSYEQYF
TRBV6-1,TRBJ2-3,CASSEPPHAPLASTDTQYF
TRBV4-2,TRBJ1-1,CASSQDRSVRGSGMNTEAFF
TRBV5-6,TRBJ2-3,CASSLGTGGKTDTQYF
TRBV27,TRBJ1-6,CASSLSVSRGSPLHF
TRBV7-2,TRBJ2-5,CASSTRQGTTFQETQYF
TRBV10-3,TRBJ1-1,CAISEFFQGDASTEAFF